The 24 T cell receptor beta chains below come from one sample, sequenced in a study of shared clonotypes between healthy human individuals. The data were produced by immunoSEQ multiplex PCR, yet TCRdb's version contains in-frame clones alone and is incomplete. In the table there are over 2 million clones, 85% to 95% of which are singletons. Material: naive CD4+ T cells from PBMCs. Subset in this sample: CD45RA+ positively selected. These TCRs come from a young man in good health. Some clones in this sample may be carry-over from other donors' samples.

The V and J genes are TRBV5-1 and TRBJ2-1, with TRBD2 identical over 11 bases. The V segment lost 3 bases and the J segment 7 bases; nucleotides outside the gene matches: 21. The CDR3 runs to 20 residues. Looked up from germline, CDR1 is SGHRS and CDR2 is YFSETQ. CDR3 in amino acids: CASSWGFSVLPSGRRNEQFF. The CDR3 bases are TGCGCCAGCAGCTGGGGGTTCTCGGTTTTGCCTAGCGGGAGGAGGAATGAGCAGTTCTTC.

The CDR3 DNA sequence: TGTGCCAGCCCTCCTAACAGGGGGGGGACTGCCGGAAACACCATATATTTT. Encoded protein: CASPPNRGGTAGNTIYF. This chain uses TRBV28 with TRBJ1-3; 8 bases are shared with TRBD1. With 8 bases clipped from V and 4 bases from J, the junction kept 16 bases outside the gene matches. The germline CDR1 and CDR2 sequences are MDHEN and SYDVKM. CDR3 size: 17 residues.

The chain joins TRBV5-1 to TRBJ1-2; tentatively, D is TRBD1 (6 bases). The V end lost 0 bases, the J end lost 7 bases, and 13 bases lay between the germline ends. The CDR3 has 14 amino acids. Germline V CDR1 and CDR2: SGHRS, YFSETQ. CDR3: CASSLGPGGFGYTF. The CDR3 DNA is TGCGCCAGCAGCTTGGGGCCGGGGGGCTTTGGCTACACCTTC. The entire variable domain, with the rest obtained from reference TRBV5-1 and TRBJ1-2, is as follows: KAGVTQTPRYLIKTRGQQVTLSCSPISGHRSVSWYQQTPGQGLQFLFEYFSETQRNKGNFPGRFSGRQFSNSRSEMNVSTLELGDSALYLCASSLGPGGFGYTFGSGTRLTVV.

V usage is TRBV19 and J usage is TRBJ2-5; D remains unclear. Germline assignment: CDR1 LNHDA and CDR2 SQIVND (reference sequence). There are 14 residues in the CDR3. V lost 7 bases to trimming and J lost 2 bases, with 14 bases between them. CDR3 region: CASKKRQSQETQYF. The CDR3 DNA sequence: TGTGCCAGTAAAAAAAGGCAGTCTCAAGAGACCCAGTACTTC.

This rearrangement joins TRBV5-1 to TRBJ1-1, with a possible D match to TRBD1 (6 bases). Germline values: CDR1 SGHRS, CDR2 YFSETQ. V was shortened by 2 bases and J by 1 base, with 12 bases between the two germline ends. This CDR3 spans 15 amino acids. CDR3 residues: CASSLEQGWNTEAFF. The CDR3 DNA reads TGCGCCAGCAGCTTAGAACAGGGTTGGAACACTGAAGCTTTCTTT.

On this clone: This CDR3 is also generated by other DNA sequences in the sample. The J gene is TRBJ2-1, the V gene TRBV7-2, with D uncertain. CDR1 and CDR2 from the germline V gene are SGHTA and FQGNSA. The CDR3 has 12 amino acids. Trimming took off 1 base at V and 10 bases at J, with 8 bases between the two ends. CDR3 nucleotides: TGTGCCAGCAGCTTAGTCGGTTCAGAGCAGTTCTTC. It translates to CASSLVGSEQFF.

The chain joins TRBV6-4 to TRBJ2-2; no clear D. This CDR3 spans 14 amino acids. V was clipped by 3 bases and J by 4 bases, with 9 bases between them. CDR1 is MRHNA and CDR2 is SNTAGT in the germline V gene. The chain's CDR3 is CASSDRWFTGELFF. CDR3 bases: TGTGCCAGCAGTGATAGATGGTTCACCGGGGAGCTGTTTTTT.

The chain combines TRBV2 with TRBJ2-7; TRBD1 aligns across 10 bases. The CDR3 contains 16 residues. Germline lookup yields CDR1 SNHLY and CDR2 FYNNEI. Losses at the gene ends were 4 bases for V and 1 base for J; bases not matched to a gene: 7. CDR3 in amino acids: CASSGGGTGVSYEQYF. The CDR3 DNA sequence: TGTGCCAGCAGTGGTGGAGGGACAGGGGTGTCCTACGAGCAGTACTTC.

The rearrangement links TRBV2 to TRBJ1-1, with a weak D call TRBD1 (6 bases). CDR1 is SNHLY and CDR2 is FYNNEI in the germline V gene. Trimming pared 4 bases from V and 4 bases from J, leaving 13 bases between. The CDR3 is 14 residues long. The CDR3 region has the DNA TGTGCCAGCAGTGGGGAGGGGGGTGGCACTGAAGCTTTCTTT. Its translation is CASSGEGGGTEAFF.

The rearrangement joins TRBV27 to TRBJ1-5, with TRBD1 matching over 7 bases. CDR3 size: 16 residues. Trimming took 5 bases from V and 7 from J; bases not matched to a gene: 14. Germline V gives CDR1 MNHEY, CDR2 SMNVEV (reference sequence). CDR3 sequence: CASSGTPAGGDQPQHF. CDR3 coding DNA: TGTGCCAGCAGTGGAACCCCGGCAGGGGGTGACCAGCCCCAGCATTTT.

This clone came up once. The CDR3 DNA reads as TGTGCCAGTTTACGGGGCGGGAACTCCTACGAGCAGTACTTC. Its translation is CASLRGGNSYEQYF. The chain uses TRBV6-6 and TRBJ2-7; perhaps TRBD2 as D (6 bases). The V end was cut by 9 bases, the J end by 0 bases, with 15 bases between. The CDR3 covers 14 residues. Germline CDR1 MNHNY, CDR2 SVGAGI (reference sequence).

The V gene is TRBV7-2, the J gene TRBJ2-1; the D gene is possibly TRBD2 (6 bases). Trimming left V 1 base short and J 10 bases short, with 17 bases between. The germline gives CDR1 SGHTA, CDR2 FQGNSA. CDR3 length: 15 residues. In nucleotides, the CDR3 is TGTGCCAGCAGCTTAGAAGTGGACGCCGGGAGCGAGCAGTTCTTC. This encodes CASSLEVDAGSEQFF.

For the CDR3, the DNA is TGTGCCAGCAGTTTATCGATCGGGACTATATCCTACGAGCAGTACTTC. This encodes CASSLSIGTISYEQYF. This chain uses TRBV27 with TRBJ2-7, with TRBD2 matching over 7 bases. Per the germline V gene, CDR1 is MNHEY and CDR2 is SMNVEV (reference sequence). V shed 0 bases and J 1 base; nucleotides not matched to a gene: 6. CDR3 length equals 16 residues.

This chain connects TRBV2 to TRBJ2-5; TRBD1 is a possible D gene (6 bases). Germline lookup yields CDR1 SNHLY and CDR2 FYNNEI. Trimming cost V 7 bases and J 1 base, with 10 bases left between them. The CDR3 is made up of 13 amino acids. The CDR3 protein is CASKGELQETQYF. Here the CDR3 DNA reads TGTGCCAGCAAGGGGGAACTCCAAGAGACCCAGTACTTC.

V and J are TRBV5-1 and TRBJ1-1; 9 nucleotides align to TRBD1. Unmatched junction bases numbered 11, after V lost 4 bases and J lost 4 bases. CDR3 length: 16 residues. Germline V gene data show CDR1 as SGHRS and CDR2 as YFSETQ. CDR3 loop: CASSLGQGRWGTEAFF. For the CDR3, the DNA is TGCGCCAGCAGCCTTGGACAGGGGCGTTGGGGCACTGAAGCTTTCTTT.

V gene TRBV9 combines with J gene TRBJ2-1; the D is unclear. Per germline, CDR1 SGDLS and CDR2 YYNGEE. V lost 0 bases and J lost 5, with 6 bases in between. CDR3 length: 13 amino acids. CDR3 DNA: TGTGCCAGCAGCGTAGCTGGAAACAATGAGCAGTTCTTC. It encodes CASSVAGNNEQFF.

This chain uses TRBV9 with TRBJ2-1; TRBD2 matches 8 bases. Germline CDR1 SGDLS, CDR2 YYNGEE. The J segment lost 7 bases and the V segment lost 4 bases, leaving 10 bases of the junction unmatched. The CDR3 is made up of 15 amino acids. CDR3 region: CASSPRSGSRNEQFF. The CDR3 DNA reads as TGTGCCAGCAGCCCACGGAGCGGGAGTAGGAATGAGCAGTTCTTC.

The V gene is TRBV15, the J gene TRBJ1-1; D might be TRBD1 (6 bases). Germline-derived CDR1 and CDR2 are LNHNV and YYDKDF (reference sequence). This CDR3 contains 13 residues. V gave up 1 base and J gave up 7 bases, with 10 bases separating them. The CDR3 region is CATSRVDRHEAFF. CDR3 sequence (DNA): TGTGCCACCAGCAGAGTAGACAGGCATGAAGCTTTCTTT.

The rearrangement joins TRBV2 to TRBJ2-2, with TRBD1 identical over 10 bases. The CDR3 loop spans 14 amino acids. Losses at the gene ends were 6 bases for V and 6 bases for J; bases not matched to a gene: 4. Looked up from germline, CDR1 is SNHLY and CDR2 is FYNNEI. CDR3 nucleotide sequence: TGTGCCAGCAGCGACAGGGGGCCAGCCGGGGAGCTGTTTTTT. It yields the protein CASSDRGPAGELFF.

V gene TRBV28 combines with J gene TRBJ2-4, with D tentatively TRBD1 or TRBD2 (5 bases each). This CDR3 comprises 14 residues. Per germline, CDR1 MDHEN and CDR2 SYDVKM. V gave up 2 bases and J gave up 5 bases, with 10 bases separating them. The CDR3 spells CASSLGTRENIQYF. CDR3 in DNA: TGTGCCAGCAGTTTAGGGACCCGAGAAAACATTCAGTACTTC.

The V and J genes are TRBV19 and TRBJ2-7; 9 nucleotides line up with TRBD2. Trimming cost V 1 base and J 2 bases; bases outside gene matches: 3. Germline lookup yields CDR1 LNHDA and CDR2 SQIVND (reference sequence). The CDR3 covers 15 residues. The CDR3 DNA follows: TGTGCCAGTAGTATAGGTGGCGGGAGGGCCTACGAGCAGTACTTC. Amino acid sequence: CASSIGGGRAYEQYF.

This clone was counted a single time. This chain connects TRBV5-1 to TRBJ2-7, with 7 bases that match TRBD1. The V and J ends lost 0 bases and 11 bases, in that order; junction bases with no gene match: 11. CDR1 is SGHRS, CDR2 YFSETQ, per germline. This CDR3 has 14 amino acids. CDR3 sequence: CASSLGTGPSGEYF. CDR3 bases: TGCGCCAGCAGCTTGGGGACAGGCCCGAGCGGTGAGTACTTC.

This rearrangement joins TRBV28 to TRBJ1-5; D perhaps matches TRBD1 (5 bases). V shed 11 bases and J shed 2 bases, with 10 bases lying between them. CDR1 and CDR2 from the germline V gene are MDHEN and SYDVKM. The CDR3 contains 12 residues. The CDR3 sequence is CAWGDRNQPQHF. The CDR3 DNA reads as TGTGCCTGGGGGGACCGCAATCAGCCCCAGCATTTT. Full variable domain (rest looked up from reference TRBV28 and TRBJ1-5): DVKVTQSSRYLVKRTGEKVFLECVQDMDHENMFWYRQDPGLGLRLIYFSYDVKMKEKGDIPEGYSVSREKKERFSLILESASTNQTSMYLCAWGDRNQPQHFGDGTRLSIL.

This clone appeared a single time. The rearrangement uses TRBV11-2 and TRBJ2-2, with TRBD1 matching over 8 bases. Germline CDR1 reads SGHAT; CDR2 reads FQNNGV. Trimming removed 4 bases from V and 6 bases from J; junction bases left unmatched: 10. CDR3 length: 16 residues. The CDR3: CASSSSDRGRPGELFF. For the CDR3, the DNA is TGTGCCAGCAGCTCCTCCGACAGGGGAAGACCCGGGGAGCTGTTTTTT.